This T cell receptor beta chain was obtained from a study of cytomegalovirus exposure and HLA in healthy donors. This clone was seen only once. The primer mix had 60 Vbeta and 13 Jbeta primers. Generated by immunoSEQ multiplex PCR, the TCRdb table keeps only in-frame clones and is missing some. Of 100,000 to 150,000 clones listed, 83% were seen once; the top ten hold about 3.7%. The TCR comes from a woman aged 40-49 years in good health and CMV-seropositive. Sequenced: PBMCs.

CDR3 protein: CASSPRTSGRSSEQFF. The CDR3 DNA reads TGTGCCAGCTCACCGCGGACTAGCGGGAGGAGTAGTGAGCAGTTCTTC. This chain joins TRBV18 and TRBJ2-1; 14 positions match TRBD2. The CDR3 has 16 amino acids. Unmatched junction bases numbered 7, after V lost 3 bases and J lost 9 bases. Per germline, CDR1 KGHSH and CDR2 LQKENI.